Given below is one T cell receptor beta chain in context. This sample is part of a study of blood T cell repertoires in COVID-19. Study context: The study drew acute and convalescent COVID-19 samples from the United States, Italy and Spain. PBMCs, B-cell-depleted T cells, or T cells were the source of the cDNA or gDNA that made up the material.

Trimming removed 7 bases at V and 5 bases at J, with 14 bases between. CDR1 and CDR2 from the germline V gene are SEHNR and FQNEAQ (reference sequence). This CDR3 has 13 amino acids. Original methodology: Reference gene primer amplification gave nucleated cell count estimates. Using immunoSEQ multiplex PCR, the repertoire was profiled, and TCRdb retains in-frame clones only, with some absent. That table supplies the V and J calls and clone size; D and trimming were determined from the DNA. This sample has around 220,000 clones, with approximately 80% found just once. The sequence came from a woman older than 75 with COVID-19, enrolled during active disease. The genes are TRBV7-9 and TRBJ2-5; the D gene is possibly TRBD2 (6 bases). Sequenced material: peripheral blood. CDR3 region: CASKAGMIETQYF. In DNA form, the CDR3 reads TGTGCCAGCAAGGCGGGGATGATCGAGACCCAGTACTTC.